These T cell receptor beta chains were read from a single sample in a study of CD8 T cells in Susac syndrome. TCRdb processed the immunoSEQ multiplex PCR reads anew with MiXCR; each CDR3 protein has one entry. The sample consists of 150,000 to 200,000 distinct CDR3 sequences, about 90% of them appearing once. The specimen was CD4+ T cells from PBMCs. The origin of the receptors is a human donor in good health. The CDR3 runs from the conserved cysteine through the conserved F or W. Fields, in order: CDR3 length, J gene, D gene, V gene, clone size, CDR3 DNA, CDR3 protein. A D gene is named only where the DNA matches it firmly. Expanded clones get a size class; other rows say once, few or many, or leave the size out.

length: 13
J: TRBJ1-5
D: .
V: TRBV11-2
size: .
DNA: TGTGCCAGCAGCTTGCGGTCTATGGAGCCCCAGCATTTT
CDR3: CASSLRSMEPQHF

length: 14
J: TRBJ2-2
D: .
V: TRBV7-2
size: .
DNA: TGTGCCAGCAGCTGGAGGCGGTCCACCGGGGAGCTGTTTTTT
CDR3: CASSWRRSTGELFF

length: 14
J: TRBJ2-1
D: .
V: TRBV6-6
size: .
DNA: TGTGCCAGCAGTTACCCTTCCTCCTACAATGAGCAGTTCTTC
CDR3: CASSYPSSYNEQFF

length: 17
J: TRBJ2-7
D: TRBD2
V: TRBV2
size: .
DNA: TGTGCCAGCAGTGACCCACAGGTGGGGGGGGGCTCCTACGAGCAGTACTTC
CDR3: CASSDPQVGGGSYEQYF

length: 15
J: TRBJ1-6
D: .
V: TRBV5-6
size: once
DNA: TGTGCCAGCAGCTTGTACGCAGGGGAGAATTCACCCCTCCACTTT
CDR3: CASSLYAGENSPLHF

length: 12
J: TRBJ1-5
D: .
V: TRBV3-1
size: .
DNA: TGTGCCAGCAGCCAAGACCATCAGCCCCAGCATTTT
CDR3: CASSQDHQPQHF

length: 14
J: TRBJ2-5
D: .
V: TRBV20-1
size: .
DNA: TGCAGTGCTAGATTTCGGGGGGCCGGGGAGACCCAGTACTTC
CDR3: CSARFRGAGETQYF

length: 12
J: TRBJ1-5
D: .
V: TRBV28
size: .
DNA: TGTGCCAGCAGAGCCTCGGGAGGGCGCCAGCATTTT
CDR3: CASRASGGRQHF

length: 13
J: TRBJ2-5
D: TRBD2
V: TRBV29-1
size: .
DNA: TGCAGCGTTGATAGCGGGAGCCAAGAGACCCAGTACTTC
CDR3: CSVDSGSQETQYF

length: 14
J: TRBJ1-2
D: TRBD1
V: TRBV7-9
size: .
DNA: TGTGCCAGCAGCTTGCCTACAGGGGGCTATGGCTACACCTTC
CDR3: CASSLPTGGYGYTF

length: 14
J: TRBJ2-2
D: .
V: TRBV20-1
size: .
DNA: TGCAGTGTTAGGAAGGGAGGGAACACCGGGGAGCTGTTTTTT
CDR3: CSVRKGGNTGELFF

length: 11
J: TRBJ1-2
D: .
V: TRBV29-1
size: .
DNA: TGCAGCGTTGTAGAGGCCTATGGCTACACCTTC
CDR3: CSVVEAYGYTF

length: 15
J: TRBJ2-7
D: TRBD1
V: TRBV10-3
size: .
DNA: TGTGCCATCAGTGAGTCAACAGGGGGGTCCTACGAGCAGTACTTC
CDR3: CAISESTGGSYEQYF

length: 15
J: TRBJ2-5
D: TRBD2
V: TRBV20-1
size: .
DNA: TGCAGTGCTAGCCCTGGGAGCGGGGCGGATGAGACCCAGTACTTC
CDR3: CSASPGSGADETQYF

length: 14
J: TRBJ2-1
D: .
V: TRBV24-1
size: .
DNA: TGTGCCACCAGTGATCCACCTAGGGTAAATGAGCAGTTCTTC
CDR3: CATSDPPRVNEQFF

length: 18
J: TRBJ2-5
D: TRBD1
V: TRBV10-3
size: .
DNA: TGTGCCATCAGTGATCCCCAACGCGGGACAGGGGCCCAAGAGACCCAGTACTTC
CDR3: CAISDPQRGTGAQETQYF

length: 11
J: TRBJ1-2
D: .
V: TRBV6-1
size: .
DNA: TGTGCCAGCAAACAGGGTGATGGCTACACCTTC
CDR3: CASKQGDGYTF

length: 11
J: TRBJ2-7
D: .
V: TRBV30
size: .
DNA: TGTGCCTGGAGTGTACTTTACGAGCAGTACTTC
CDR3: CAWSVLYEQYF

length: 12
J: TRBJ2-5
D: .
V: TRBV18
size: few
DNA: TGTGCCAGCTCACCGGTACAGGAGACCCAGTACTTC
CDR3: CASSPVQETQYF

length: 17
J: TRBJ1-6
D: .
V: TRBV30
size: .
DNA: TGTGCCTGGACGGGGAGGGGCCCGATGTCGGGAGGTTCACCCCTCCACTTT
CDR3: CAWTGRGPMSGGSPLHF